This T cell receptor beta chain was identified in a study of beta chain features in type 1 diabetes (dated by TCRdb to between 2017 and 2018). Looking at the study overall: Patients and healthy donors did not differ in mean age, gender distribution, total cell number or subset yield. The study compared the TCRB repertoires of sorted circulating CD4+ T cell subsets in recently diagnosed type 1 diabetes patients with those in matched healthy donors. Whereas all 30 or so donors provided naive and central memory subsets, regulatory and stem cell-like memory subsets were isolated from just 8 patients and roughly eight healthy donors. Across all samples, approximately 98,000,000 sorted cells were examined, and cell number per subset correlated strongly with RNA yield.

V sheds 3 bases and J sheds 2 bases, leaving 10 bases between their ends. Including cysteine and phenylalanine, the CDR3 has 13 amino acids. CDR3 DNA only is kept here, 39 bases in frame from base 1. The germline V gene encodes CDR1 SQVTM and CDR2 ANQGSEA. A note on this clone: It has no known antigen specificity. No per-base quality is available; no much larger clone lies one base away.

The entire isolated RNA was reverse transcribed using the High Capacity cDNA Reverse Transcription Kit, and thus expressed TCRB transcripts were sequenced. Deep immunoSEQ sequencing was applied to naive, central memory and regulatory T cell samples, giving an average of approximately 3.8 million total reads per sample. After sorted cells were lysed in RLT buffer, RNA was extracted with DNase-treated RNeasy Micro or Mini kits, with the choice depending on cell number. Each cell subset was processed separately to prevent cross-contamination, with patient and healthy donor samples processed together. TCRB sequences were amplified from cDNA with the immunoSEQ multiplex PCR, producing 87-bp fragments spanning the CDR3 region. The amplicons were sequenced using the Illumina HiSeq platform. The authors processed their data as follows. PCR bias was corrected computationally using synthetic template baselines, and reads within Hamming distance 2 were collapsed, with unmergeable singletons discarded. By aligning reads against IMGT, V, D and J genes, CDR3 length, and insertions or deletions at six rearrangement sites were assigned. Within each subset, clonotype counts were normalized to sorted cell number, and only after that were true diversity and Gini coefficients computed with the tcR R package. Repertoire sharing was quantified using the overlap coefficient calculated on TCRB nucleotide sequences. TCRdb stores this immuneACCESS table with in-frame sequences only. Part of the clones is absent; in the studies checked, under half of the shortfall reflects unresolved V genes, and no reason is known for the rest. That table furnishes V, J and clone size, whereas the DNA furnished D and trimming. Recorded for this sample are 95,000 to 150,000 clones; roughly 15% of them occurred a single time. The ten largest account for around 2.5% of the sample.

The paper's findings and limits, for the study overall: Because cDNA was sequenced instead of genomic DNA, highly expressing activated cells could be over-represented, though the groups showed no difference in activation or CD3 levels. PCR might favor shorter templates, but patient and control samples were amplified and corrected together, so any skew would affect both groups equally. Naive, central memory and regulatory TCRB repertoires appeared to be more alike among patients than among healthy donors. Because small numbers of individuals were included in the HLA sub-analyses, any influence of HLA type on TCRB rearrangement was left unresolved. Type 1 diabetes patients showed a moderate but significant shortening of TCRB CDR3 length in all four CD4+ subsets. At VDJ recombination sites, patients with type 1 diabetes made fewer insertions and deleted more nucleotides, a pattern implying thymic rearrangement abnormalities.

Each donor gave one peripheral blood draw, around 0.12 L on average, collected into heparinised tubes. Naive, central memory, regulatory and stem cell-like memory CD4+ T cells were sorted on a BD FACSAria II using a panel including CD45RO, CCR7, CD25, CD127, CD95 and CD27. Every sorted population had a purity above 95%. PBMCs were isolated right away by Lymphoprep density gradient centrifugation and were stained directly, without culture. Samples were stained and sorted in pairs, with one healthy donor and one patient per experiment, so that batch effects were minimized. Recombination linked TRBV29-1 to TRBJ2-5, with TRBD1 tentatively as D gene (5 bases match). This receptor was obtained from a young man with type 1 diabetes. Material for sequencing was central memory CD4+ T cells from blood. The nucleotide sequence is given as TGCAGCGTTGACTCAGGGAAACAAGAGACCCAGTACTTC. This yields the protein CSVDSGKQETQYF.